Following are 20 T cell receptor beta chains from one sample sequenced in a study of blood T cells in healthy people across ages. Alongside a J-beta primer mix, a sample-barcoded 5' primer served in a second PCR lasting roughly 6 to 11 cycles. In TCRdb, the 5' RACE reads were re-called with MiXCR into one record per CDR3 protein. The sample consists of roughly 1,500,000 distinct CDR3 sequences, roughly 45% of them appearing once. The sequencing input was blood. All receptors derive from a woman under 30 in good health.

The chain uses TRBV24-1 and TRBJ2-5; D is possibly TRBD2 (6 bases). The CDR3 sequence is 17 residues long. Germline CDR1 is KGHDR and CDR2 is SFDVKD. Trimming took 4 bases from V and 5 from J, leaving 22 bases between them. CDR3 amino acids: CATSDSPRGGRWETQYF. The CDR3 region has the DNA TGTGCCACCAGTGACTCCCCCCGGGGAGGCCGTTGGGAGACCCAGTACTTC.

The V and J genes are TRBV4-1 and TRBJ1-2; no reliable D call. Germline V lookup: CDR1 MGHRA, CDR2 YSYEKL. V lost 0 bases, J lost 6 bases, and 11 bases lay in between. The CDR3 covers 14 residues. CDR3 bases: TGCGCCAGCAGCCAAGATCCTCGGCGGGATGGCTACACCTTC. Translation gives CASSQDPRRDGYTF.

This chain connects TRBV5-1 to TRBJ2-4, with 8 bases lining up with TRBD2. The end of the DNA is better explained by TRBJ2-7, so the J call may be wrong. Looked up from germline, CDR1 is SGHRS and CDR2 is YFSETQ. This CDR3 region has 13 residues. The CDR3: CASGREGRDEQYF. The CDR3 DNA reads TGCGCCAGCGGTCGGGAGGGCCGTGACGAGCAGTACTTC.

The genes are TRBV9 and TRBJ1-2, with D uncertain. Deletions cut 3 bases from V and 5 bases from J, with 14 bases between. CDR1 and CDR2 from the germline V gene are SGDLS and YYNGEE. This CDR3 contains 14 residues. CDR3 loop: CASSGNSAPYGYTF. CDR3 nucleotide sequence: TGTGCCAGCAGCGGAAACAGCGCCCCTTATGGCTACACCTTC.

This clonotype is a singleton in its sample. A read error is possible here, since a much larger clone lies one base away. The CDR3 DNA sequence: TGTGCCAGCAGTTACCAAGGAGAGACCCAGTTCTTC. Protein product: CASSYQGETQFF. The chain links TRBV6-5 to TRBJ2-1; D ambiguous. The CDR3 spans 12 residues. Germline CDR1 and CDR2: MNHEY and SVGAGI. V shed 2 bases and J shed 13 bases, with 12 bases lying between them.

Ten or more counts support this clonotype. V is TRBV7-9 and J is TRBJ1-2, with D perhaps TRBD1 (5 bases). Per the germline V gene, CDR1 is SEHNR and CDR2 is FQNEAQ (reference sequence). The V gene lost 5 bases and the J gene lost 4 bases, with 14 bases spanning the gap. The CDR3 is 14 residues long. CDR3 protein: CASSIEGTGYGYTF. In nucleotides, the CDR3 is TGTGCCAGCAGCATAGAGGGGACCGGCTATGGCTACACCTTC.

This clonotype was counted ten times or more. One junction end does not reproduce the germline sequence, and a read error may be involved. This chain links TRBV5-1 with TRBJ1-2; 7 positions match TRBD1. CDR3 length equals 13 residues. CDR1 and CDR2 from the germline V gene are SGHRS and YFSETQ. The CDR3 sequence is CASSLGQSYGYTF. The CDR3 DNA reads TGTGCCAGCAGCTTGGGACAGAGCTATGGCTACACCTTC.

This clonotype appeared a few times. This chain joins TRBV4-1 and TRBJ2-1; D perhaps matches TRBD2 (7 bases). The V and J ends lost 2 bases and 3 bases respectively, with 14 bases between them. Germline CDR1 is MGHRA and CDR2 is YSYEKL. The CDR3 is made up of 16 amino acids. CDR3 residues: CASSQKGGGGYNEQFF. In DNA form, the CDR3 reads TGCGCCAGCAGCCAAAAAGGGGGAGGGGGCTACAATGAGCAGTTCTTC.

This clonotype has only a few counts. This chain joins TRBV10-3 and TRBJ2-1, with 7 bases matching TRBD2. The CDR3 consists of 14 residues. V lost 8 bases, J lost 5 bases, and 9 bases stayed unmatched. Germline V gene lookup returns CDR1 ENHRY and CDR2 SYGVKD. The CDR3 DNA follows: TGTGCCATCCTCGGACTAGTCTCTAACAATGAGCAGTTCTTC. Residues: CAILGLVSNNEQFF.

The CDR3 nucleotides are TGCGCCAGCAGCTTACAGGGAGACGCCGAGCAGTACTTC. Its protein is CASSLQGDAEQYF. This chain joins TRBV5-1 and TRBJ2-7, with a tentative D call TRBD1 (6 bases). The CDR3 is made up of 13 amino acids. CDR1 and CDR2 from the germline V gene are SGHRS and YFSETQ. V was shortened by 2 bases and J by 6 bases, with 12 bases between the two germline ends.

This clonotype was counted many times. The CDR3 DNA sequence: TGCGCCAGCAGCCAAGATATTTCCTATGGCTACACCTTC. The encoded protein is CASSQDISYGYTF. The chain joins TRBV4-1 to TRBJ1-2; D call uncertain. Germline CDR1 and CDR2: MGHRA and YSYEKL. The CDR3 is made up of 13 amino acids. The V gene lost 0 bases and the J gene lost 4 bases, with 6 bases spanning the gap.

The gene calls are TRBV20-1 and TRBJ2-3; possible D gene TRBD2, 7 bases. The V and J ends lost 5 bases and 1 base respectively, with 16 bases between them. Germline CDR1 is DFQATT and CDR2 is SNEGSKA (reference sequence). The CDR3 extends over 15 amino acids. The CDR3 is CSARPGGAGTDTQYF. CDR3 sequence (DNA): TGCAGTGCTCGCCCTGGGGGGGCGGGCACAGATACGCAGTATTTT.

The V call is TRBV28, the J call TRBJ2-5; 8 bases line up with TRBD1. Per germline, CDR1 MDHEN and CDR2 SYDVKM. The CDR3 has 14 amino acids. V lost 5 bases, J lost 1 base, and 3 bases stayed unmatched. The chain's CDR3 is CASSRQGTQETQYF. DNA of the CDR3: TGTGCCAGCAGTCGACAGGGGACCCAAGAGACCCAGTACTTC. Together with reference TRBV28 and TRBJ2-5, the CDR3 gives the full variable domain: DVKVTQSSRYLVKRTGEKVFLECVQDMDHENMFWYRQDPGLGLRLIYFSYDVKMKEKGDIPEGYSVSREKKERFSLILESASTNQTSMYLCASSRQGTQETQYFGPGTRLLVL.

This clonotype was recorded a few times. J is TRBJ2-1 and V is TRBV14; no clear D. With 0 bases removed from V and 9 bases from J, the gap between germline ends came to 9 bases. There are 13 residues in the CDR3. CDR1 is SGHDN and CDR2 is FVKESK in the germline V gene. The CDR3 loop reads CASSQDLSREQFF. In DNA form, the CDR3 reads TGTGCCAGCAGCCAAGATCTCTCGCGTGAGCAGTTCTTC.

The chain couples TRBV27 to TRBJ1-2; 8 bases fit TRBD1. Germline CDR1 and CDR2: MNHEY and SMNVEV (reference sequence). This CDR3 contains 15 residues. V was pared by 5 bases and J by 2 bases, with 7 bases of the junction left unmatched. The DNA of the CDR3 is TGTGCCAGCAGTCCCTACGGACAGGGAAACTATGGCTACACCTTC. Translating gives CASSPYGQGNYGYTF.

This clonotype was picked up many times. This sequence joins TRBV29-1 and TRBJ2-7, with D hard to call. The CDR3 is made up of 12 amino acids. The V gene lost 4 bases and the J gene lost 5 bases, with 12 bases spanning the gap. Germline V gene sequence: CDR1 SQVTM, CDR2 ANQGSEA. In nucleotides, the CDR3 is TGCAGCGTTGGCGAGCGAAACAACGAGCAGTACTTC. This gives the protein CSVGERNNEQYF.

Note on this clonotype: Possible read error: a much larger clone is one base away. This chain links TRBV29-1 with TRBJ1-2, with TRBD1 matching 9 bases. The germline V gene encodes CDR1 SQVTM and CDR2 ANQGSEA. The CDR3 covers 12 residues. CDR3 loop: CGAGTGNYGYTF. CDR3 nucleotide sequence: TGCGGCGCTGGGACAGGGAACTATGGCTACACCTTC.

The sample holds a few counts of this clonotype. The genes are TRBV7-9 and TRBJ1-1; 7 bases agree with TRBD1. CDR1 and CDR2 from the germline V gene are SEHNR and FQNEAQ (reference sequence). This CDR3 is 15 amino acids long. V dropped 3 bases and J dropped 5; count of bases not matched to a gene: 9. The CDR3, as DNA: TGTGCCAGCAGCTTTTATGAGGGGGCAAGGACTGAAGCTTTCTTT. It is translated as CASSFYEGARTEAFF.

V usage is TRBV28 and J usage is TRBJ2-3, with 9 bases fitting TRBD2. V was clipped by 4 bases and J by 5 bases; unmatched bases: 10. CDR1 is MDHEN, CDR2 SYDVKM, per germline. The CDR3 has 16 amino acids. The CDR3 bases are TGTGCCAGCAGTTATCCGGGACTAGCTTTACTAGATACGCAGTATTTT. It specifies CASSYPGLALLDTQYF.

This clonotype has just a few counts. The rearrangement links TRBV12-3 or TRBV12-4 to TRBJ2-3; a possible D gene is TRBD1 (5 bases). This CDR3 region has 13 residues. Trimming left V 4 bases short and J 6 bases short, with 11 bases between. CDR3 nucleotide sequence: TGTGCCAGCAGTTCACAGGCTACGGATACGCAGTATTTT. Translation gives CASSSQATDTQYF.